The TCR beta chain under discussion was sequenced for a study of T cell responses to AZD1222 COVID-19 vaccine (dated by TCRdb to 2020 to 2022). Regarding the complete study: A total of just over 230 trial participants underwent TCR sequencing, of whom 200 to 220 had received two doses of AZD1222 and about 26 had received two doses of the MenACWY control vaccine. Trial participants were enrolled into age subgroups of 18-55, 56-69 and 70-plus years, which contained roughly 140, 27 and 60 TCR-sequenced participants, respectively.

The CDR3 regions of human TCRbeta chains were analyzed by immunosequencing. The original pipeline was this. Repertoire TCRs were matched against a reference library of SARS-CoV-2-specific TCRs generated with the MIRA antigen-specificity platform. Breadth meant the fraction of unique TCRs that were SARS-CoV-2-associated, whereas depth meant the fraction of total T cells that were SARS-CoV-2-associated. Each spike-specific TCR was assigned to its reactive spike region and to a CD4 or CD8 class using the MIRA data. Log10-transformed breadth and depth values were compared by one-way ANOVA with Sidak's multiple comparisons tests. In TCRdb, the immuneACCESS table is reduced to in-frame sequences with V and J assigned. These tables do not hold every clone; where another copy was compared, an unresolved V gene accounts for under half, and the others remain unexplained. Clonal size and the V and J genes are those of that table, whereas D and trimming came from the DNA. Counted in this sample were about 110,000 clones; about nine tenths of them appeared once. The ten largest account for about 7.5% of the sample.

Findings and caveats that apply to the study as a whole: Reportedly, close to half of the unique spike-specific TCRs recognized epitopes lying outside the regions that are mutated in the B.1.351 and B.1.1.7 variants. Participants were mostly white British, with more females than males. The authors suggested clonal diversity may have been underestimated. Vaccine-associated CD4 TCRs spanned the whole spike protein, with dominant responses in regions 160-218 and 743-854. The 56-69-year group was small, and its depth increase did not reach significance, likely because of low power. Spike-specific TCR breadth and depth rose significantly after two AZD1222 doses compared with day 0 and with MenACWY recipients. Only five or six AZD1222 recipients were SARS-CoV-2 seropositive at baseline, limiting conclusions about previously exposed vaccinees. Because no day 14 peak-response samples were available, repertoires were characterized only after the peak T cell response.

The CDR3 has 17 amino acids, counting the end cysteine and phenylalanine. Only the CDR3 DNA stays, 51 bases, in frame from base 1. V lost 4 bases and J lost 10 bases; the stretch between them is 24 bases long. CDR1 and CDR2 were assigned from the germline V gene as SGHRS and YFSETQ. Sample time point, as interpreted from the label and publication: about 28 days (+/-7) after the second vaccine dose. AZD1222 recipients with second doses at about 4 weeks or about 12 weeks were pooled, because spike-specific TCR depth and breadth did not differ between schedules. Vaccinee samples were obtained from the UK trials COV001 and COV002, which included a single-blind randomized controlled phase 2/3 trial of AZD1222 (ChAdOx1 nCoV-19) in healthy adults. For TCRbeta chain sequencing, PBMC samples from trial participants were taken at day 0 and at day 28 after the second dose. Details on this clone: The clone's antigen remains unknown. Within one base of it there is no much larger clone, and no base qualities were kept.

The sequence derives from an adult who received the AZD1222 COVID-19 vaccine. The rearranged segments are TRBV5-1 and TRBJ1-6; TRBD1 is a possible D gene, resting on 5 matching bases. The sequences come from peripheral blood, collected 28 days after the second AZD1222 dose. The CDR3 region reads CASSRSPGGGPGSPLHF. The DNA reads TGCGCCAGCAGCCGGTCCCCGGGCGGGGGACCTGGGTCACCCCTCCACTTT.